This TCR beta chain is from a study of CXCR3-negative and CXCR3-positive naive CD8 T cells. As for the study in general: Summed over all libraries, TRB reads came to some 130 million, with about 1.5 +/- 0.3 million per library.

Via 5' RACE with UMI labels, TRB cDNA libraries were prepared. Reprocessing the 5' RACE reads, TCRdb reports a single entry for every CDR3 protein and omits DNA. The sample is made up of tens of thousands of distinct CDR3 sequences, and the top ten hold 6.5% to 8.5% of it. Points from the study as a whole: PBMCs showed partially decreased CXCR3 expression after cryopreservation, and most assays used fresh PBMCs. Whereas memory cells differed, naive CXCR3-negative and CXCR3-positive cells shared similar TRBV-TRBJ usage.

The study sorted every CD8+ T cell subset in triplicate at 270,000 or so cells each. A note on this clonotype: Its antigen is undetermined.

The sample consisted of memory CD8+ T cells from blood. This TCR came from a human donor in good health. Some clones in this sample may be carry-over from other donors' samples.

The CDR3 here is CAWSGGLTGELFF. V gene TRBV30 combines with J gene TRBJ2-2; TCRdb gives TRBD2 as the D gene, but with no DNA this cannot be confirmed. The germline gives CDR1 GTSNPN, CDR2 SVGIG (reference sequence). The CDR3 is 13 amino acids.